Listed below are T cell receptor beta chains from one sample, sequenced in a study of T cells after yellow fever vaccination. MiXCR was run by TCRdb on the 5' RACE reads, yielding one entry per CDR3 protein. The data show more than 95,000 distinct CDR3 sequences, approximately 9% seen once. The specimen was CD8+ T cells sorted from PBMCs, collected on the day of the yellow fever booster vaccination. These receptors originate from a man in his late teens or twenties who received the YFV17D yellow fever vaccine. Each CDR3 is given with its conserved first and last residue. The D gene is left open where the match is weak. Clone size is given for some rows only: seen once, a few or many times, or a class if the clone is expanded.

few,NA,TRBJ2-3,TRBV2,CASSSTTPQYF,TGTGCCAGCAGTTCCACGACTCCGCAGTATTTT
few,NA,TRBJ1-2,TRBV6-5,CASSYDSNYGYTF,TGTGCCAGCAGTTACGACAGTAACTATGGCTACACCTTC
NA,TRBD1,TRBJ1-2,TRBV6-5,CASSYSLTGAGVGYTF,TGTGCCAGCAGTTACTCCCTGACAGGGGCGGGTGTTGGCTACACCTTC
NA,TRBD1,TRBJ1-1,TRBV12-3/TRBV12-4,CASSFQGGWTEAFF,TGTGCCAGCAGTTTTCAAGGGGGCTGGACTGAAGCTTTCTTT
NA,TRBD2,TRBJ2-1,TRBV6-5,CASRPSGGYNEQFF,TGTGCCAGCAGACCCTCGGGGGGGTACAATGAGCAGTTCTTC
few,NA,TRBJ1-1,TRBV3-1,CASSQERQGPEAFF,TGTGCCAGCAGCCAAGAGCGGCAGGGTCCTGAAGCTTTCTTT
few,NA,TRBJ1-1,TRBV29-1,CSADSLNTEAFF,TGCAGCGCCGACAGTCTGAACACTGAAGCTTTCTTT
many,NA,TRBJ2-7,TRBV4-2,CASSQDLDSSYEQYF,TGTGCCAGCAGCCAAGATTTAGATAGCTCCTACGAGCAGTACTTC
few,NA,TRBJ1-1,TRBV25-1,CASSEYSHQNTEAFF,TGTGCCAGCAGTGAATATAGTCACCAGAACACTGAAGCTTTCTTT
few,NA,TRBJ2-7,TRBV12-3/TRBV12-4,CASSLSNYEQYF,TGTGCCAGCAGTTTGTCTAACTACGAGCAGTACTTC
few,NA,TRBJ2-4,TRBV4-3,CASSQDLTGGPVQYF,TGCGCCAGCAGCCAAGATCTCACAGGAGGGCCAGTTCAGTACTTC
few,TRBD2,TRBJ2-5,TRBV6-6,CASSYQGGETQYF,TGTGCCAGCAGTTACCAGGGAGGGGAGACCCAGTACTTC
NA,NA,TRBJ1-1,TRBV4-1,CASSQVAGTGEAFF,TGCGCCAGCAGCCAAGTTGCCGGGACGGGTGAAGCTTTCTTT
NA,TRBD1,TRBJ2-1,TRBV6-6,CASSYSRTGGNEQFF,TGTGCCAGCAGTTACTCTCGGACAGGGGGAAATGAGCAGTTCTTC
many,NA,TRBJ2-4,TRBV10-3,CAISTAAPRGIQYF,TGTGCCATCAGTACGGCTGCCCCCCGGGGCATTCAGTACTTC
NA,NA,TRBJ1-5,TRBV6-5,CASSYSGGSNQPQHF,TGTGCCAGCAGTTACTCGGGCGGTAGCAATCAGCCCCAGCATTTT
NA,TRBD2,TRBJ2-3,TRBV7-6,CASSLRLAGGGDTQYF,TGTGCCAGCAGCCTCCGACTAGCGGGGGGTGGAGATACGCAGTATTTT
few,NA,TRBJ2-1,TRBV6-5,CASSYRAANNEQFF,TGTGCCAGCAGTTACAGGGCGGCTAACAATGAGCAGTTCTTC
few,NA,TRBJ1-1,TRBV6-2/TRBV6-3,CASSYSSPRSGDTEAFF,TGTGCCAGCAGTTACTCGTCGCCCCGGTCTGGGGACACTGAAGCTTTCTTT
NA,NA,TRBJ2-5,TRBV12-3/TRBV12-4,CASSPHSGVGETKYF,TGTGCCAGCAGCCCACATTCGGGAGTGGGAGAGACCAAGTACTTC
NA,NA,TRBJ2-7,TRBV12-3/TRBV12-4,CASSLKAGSSYEQYF,TGTGCCAGCAGTTTGAAGGCAGGGAGCTCCTACGAGCAGTACTTC
few,NA,TRBJ2-7,TRBV5-4,CASSLEFGDAYEQYF,TGTGCCAGCAGCTTGGAGTTCGGGGACGCCTACGAGCAGTACTTC
NA,TRBD1,TRBJ2-3,TRBV4-2,CASSRIGTGPTDTQYF,TGTGCCAGCAGCCGGATCGGGACAGGTCCCACAGATACGCAGTATTTT
NA,NA,TRBJ2-1,TRBV7-6,CASSPWGGLSSYNEQFF,TGTGCCAGCAGCCCCTGGGGCGGCCTCTCCTCCTACAATGAGCAGTTCTTC
NA,NA,TRBJ2-3,TRBV7-3,CASSLPGLTVTQYF,TGTGCCAGCAGCTTACCCGGCCTCACAGTTACGCAGTATTTT
few,NA,TRBJ1-2,TRBV28,CASSLSHKGSDGYTF,TGTGCCAGCAGTTTATCCCACAAGGGGAGTGATGGCTACACCTTC
many,NA,TRBJ2-1,TRBV5-1,CASSYTRSIEQFF,TGCGCCAGCAGCTATACTAGATCCATTGAGCAGTTCTTC
few,NA,TRBJ2-2,TRBV9,CASSVEGRYTGELFF,TGTGCCAGCAGCGTAGAGGGGCGGTACACCGGGGAGCTGTTTTTT
few,TRBD2,TRBJ2-3,TRBV7-3,CASSLGTSGSTDTQYF,TGTGCCAGCAGCTTGGGGACTAGCGGCTCCACAGATACGCAGTATTTT
many,NA,TRBJ2-1,TRBV6-2/TRBV6-3,CASSYRENNEQFF,TGTGCCAGCAGTTACAGGGAAAACAATGAGCAGTTCTTC
NA,TRBD1,TRBJ2-1,TRBV4-3,CASSPQARDRDYNEQFF,TGCGCCAGCAGCCCACAGGCAAGGGACAGGGATTACAATGAGCAGTTCTTC
many,TRBD2,TRBJ2-5,TRBV28,CASSLGTSSQETQYF,TGTGCCAGCAGTTTAGGGACTAGCAGCCAAGAGACCCAGTACTTC
few,NA,TRBJ1-1,TRBV4-1,CASSQARGRTEAFF,TGCGCCAGCAGCCAAGCCAGGGGTCGCACTGAAGCTTTCTTT
NA,NA,TRBJ2-7,TRBV6-2/TRBV6-3,CASSKDKVYEQYF,TGTGCCAGCAGTAAGGACAAGGTCTACGAGCAGTACTTC
few,NA,TRBJ1-4,TRBV5-5,CASSLGPPDGREKLFF,TGTGCCAGCAGCTTGGGGCCCCCTGACGGACGTGAAAAACTGTTTTTT
many,TRBD1,TRBJ2-5,TRBV5-1,CASRTAGTGDETQYF,TGCGCCAGCAGGACCGCGGGGACAGGTGATGAGACCCAGTACTTC
NA,NA,TRBJ2-1,TRBV20-1,CSASLYNEQFF,TGCAGTGCTAGCCTCTACAATGAGCAGTTCTTC
NA,NA,TRBJ1-2,TRBV5-5,CASSGGGVSNYGYTF,TGTGCCAGCAGCGGTGGAGGGGTTTCCAACTATGGCTACACCTTC
NA,TRBD1,TRBJ2-7,TRBV3-1,CASSQGQGVSYEQYF,TGTGCCAGCAGCCAAGGGCAGGGGGTGAGTTACGAGCAGTACTTC
NA,NA,TRBJ2-2,TRBV4-1,CASSQNRGAGGELFF,TGCGCCAGCAGCCAAAACCGGGGGGCCGGCGGGGAGCTGTTTTTT
few,NA,TRBJ1-5,TRBV7-2,CASSWGNQPQHF,TGTGCCAGCAGCTGGGGCAATCAGCCCCAGCATTTT
many,NA,TRBJ2-2,TRBV6-4,CASSDGTNTGELFF,TGTGCCAGCAGTGACGGGACGAACACCGGGGAGCTGTTTTTT
NA,TRBD1,TRBJ1-1,TRBV10-3,CAISESAGGIYNTEAFF,TGTGCCATCAGTGAGTCGGCAGGGGGAATATATAACACTGAAGCTTTCTTT
few,NA,TRBJ1-1,TRBV20-1,CSARPHQGRYTEAFF,TGCAGTGCTAGACCACACCAGGGGAGATACACTGAAGCTTTCTTT
NA,NA,TRBJ1-3,TRBV4-3,CASSQVDGILSGNTIYF,TGCGCCAGCAGCCAAGTCGACGGGATTCTCTCTGGAAACACCATATATTTT
NA,TRBD1,TRBJ1-5,TRBV6-2/TRBV6-3,CASRTGTGLWEPQHF,TGTGCCAGCAGAACAGGGACAGGGTTATGGGAGCCCCAGCATTTT
few,NA,TRBJ2-2,TRBV7-8,CASRAAGELFF,TGTGCCAGCAGGGCCGCCGGGGAGCTGTTTTTT
NA,NA,TRBJ2-7,TRBV10-3,CATRPPAEPSYEQYF,TGTGCCACGCGCCCCCCGGCAGAACCTTCCTACGAGCAGTACTTC
NA,NA,TRBJ1-4,TRBV4-3,CASSQGPQGTNEKLFF,TGCGCCAGCAGCCAAGGCCCACAGGGAACTAATGAAAAACTGTTTTTT
NA,TRBD2,TRBJ2-5,TRBV7-6,CASSLVLAGSQETQYF,TGTGCCAGCAGCTTAGTCCTAGCGGGGAGCCAAGAGACCCAGTACTTC
few,TRBD1,TRBJ2-1,TRBV30,CAWHTGQGYNEQFF,TGTGCCTGGCATACGGGACAGGGCTACAATGAGCAGTTCTTC
many,TRBD2,TRBJ2-2,TRBV29-1,CSVEGDSGGHTGELFF,TGCAGCGTTGAAGGGGATAGCGGGGGCCACACCGGGGAGCTGTTTTTT
NA,TRBD1,TRBJ2-1,TRBV7-2,CASSSYRTGSSYNEQFF,TGTGCCAGCAGCTCATATAGGACAGGGAGTTCCTACAATGAGCAGTTCTTC